The 29 T cell receptor beta chains below all came from one sample that was sequenced in a study of regulatory T cells in long-lasting Graves disease listed by TCRdb under 2021. Library method: multiplex PCR. Sequenced on an Illumina HiSeq 4000. iRepertoire HTBI primers and Arm-PCR amplification of CDR3 regions were used to construct TCR beta libraries. TCRdb trimmed public reads at Q25 via fastp, called clones via MiXCR and kept in-frame beta chains. Rows with one shared CDR3 protein collapse into an entry with the most common genes and DNA. This sample is represented by almost 350,000 distinct CDR3 sequences; about 20% of them were singletons. The ten biggest clones cover over 25% of the sample. The time point label of this sample denotes: persistent/refractory GD, antithyroid drugs over 5 years with positive TRAb. For both TCR sequencing and RNA sequencing, RNA was extracted from PBMCs in TRIzol.

The specimen comprised peripheral blood mononuclear cells (PBMCs), sampled when the disease was refractory, from a patient treated with antithyroid drugs. These receptors were obtained from a female donor with Graves disease.

J is TRBJ1-1 and V is TRBV4-1, with D possibly matching TRBD1 (6 bases). This CDR3 region has 15 residues. The ends were cut back, 4 bases at V and 0 bases at J, with 12 bases in the middle. From germline, CDR1 is MGHRA and CDR2 YSYEKL. Written as DNA, the CDR3 is TGCGCCAGCAGCCCCCACAGGGCCCTGAACACTGAAGCTTTCTTT. Its protein product is CASSPHRALNTEAFF.

This chain joins TRBV19 and TRBJ1-4; perhaps TRBD1 as D (6 bases). The length of the CDR3 is 14 residues. V lost 5 bases and J 6 bases, leaving 13 bases between the germline ends. Germline V gene data show CDR1 as LNHDA and CDR2 as SQIVND (reference sequence). The CDR3 DNA follows: TGTGCCAGTAGTCGATCAGGGGAATATGAAAAACTGTTTTTT. Its protein product is CASSRSGEYEKLFF. Based on the CDR3 plus reference TRBV19 and TRBJ1-4, the full variable domain is DGGITQSPKYLFRKEGQNVTLSCEQNLNHDAMYWYRQDPGQGLRLIYYSQIVNDFQKGDIAEGYSVSREKKESFPLTVTSAQKNPTAFYLCASSRSGEYEKLFFGSGTQLSVL.

This chain uses TRBV11-2 with TRBJ2-3, with D perhaps matching TRBD2 (5 bases). The CDR3 runs to 14 residues. Germline V lookup: CDR1 SGHAT, CDR2 FQNNGV. Trimming removed 5 bases from V and 1 base from J, with 10 bases in between. The CDR3 region has the DNA TGTGCCAGCAGCCCGCATAGCGGCACAGATACGCAGTATTTT. Its protein product is CASSPHSGTDTQYF.

This sequence joins TRBV18 and TRBJ2-7, with D possibly matching TRBD1 (5 bases). Germline V gene sequence: CDR1 KGHSH, CDR2 LQKENI. The germline V and J ends were trimmed by 4 bases and 7 bases, with 32 bases remaining between them. This CDR3 spans 19 amino acids. The chain's CDR3 is CASSLGAIAGRAPPYEQYF. The CDR3, as DNA: TGTGCCAGCTCACTAGGGGCGATCGCTGGACGGGCCCCCCCATATGAGCAGTACTTC.

At least ten counts were recorded for this clonotype. V is TRBV27 and J is TRBJ1-6; 7 nucleotides line up with TRBD1. This CDR3 has 16 residues. Germline loops: CDR1 MNHEY, CDR2 SMNVEV (reference sequence). Germline trimming cut 5 bases from V and 9 bases from J; bases unmatched to any gene: 13. Here the CDR3 reads CASSTKGGRFSSPLHF. For the CDR3, the DNA is TGTGCCAGCAGTACCAAAGGGGGCAGGTTTTCTTCACCCCTCCACTTT.

The chain carries TRBV19 and TRBJ1-1; D remains ambiguous. The CDR3 loop spans 16 amino acids. Trimming stripped 4 bases from V and 0 bases from J, with 15 bases between. Germline CDR1 LNHDA, CDR2 SQIVND (reference sequence). CDR3 in DNA: TGTGCCAGTAGTAGTCTCGGGTGGCAGGTGAACACTGAAGCTTTCTTT. This codes for CASSSLGWQVNTEAFF. The full variable domain, its missing parts supplied by reference TRBV19 and TRBJ1-1, is DGGITQSPKYLFRKEGQNVTLSCEQNLNHDAMYWYRQDPGQGLRLIYYSQIVNDFQKGDIAEGYSVSREKKESFPLTVTSAQKNPTAFYLCASSSLGWQVNTEAFFGQGTRLTVV.

The chain uses TRBV6-5 and TRBJ1-2; 10 bases map to TRBD1. Trimming removed 4 bases from V and 1 base from J; junction bases left unmatched: 12. CDR3 length: 18 amino acids. Germline lookup yields CDR1 MNHEY and CDR2 SVGAGI. CDR3 loop: CASSSTGTGAGGNYGYTF. The CDR3 region has the DNA TGTGCCAGCAGTTCGACCGGGACAGGGGCAGGGGGTAACTATGGCTACACCTTC.

This clonotype was found many times. The CDR3 reads CASGTRIAYEQYF. The DNA of the CDR3 is TGTGCCAGCGGAACCAGGATTGCCTACGAGCAGTACTTC. The V and J genes are TRBV6-1 and TRBJ2-7; D gene unclear. Per germline, CDR1 MNHNS and CDR2 SASEGT. Trimming pared 8 bases from V and 2 bases from J, leaving 13 bases between. This CDR3 is 13 amino acids long.

This clonotype has ten or more counts. The chain uses TRBV11-2 and TRBJ2-5; D possibly uses TRBD1 or TRBD2 (6 bases each). Trimming left V 2 bases short and J 2 bases short, with 27 bases between. The CDR3 is 20 residues long. Germline lookup yields CDR1 SGHAT and CDR2 FQNNGV. CDR3 in DNA: TGTGCCAGCAGCTTATCCCCTAATCAGTGGACCCGGGGGACACAAGAGACCCAGTACTTC. As protein: CASSLSPNQWTRGTQETQYF.

This clonotype appeared a few times. The genes are TRBV10-3 and TRBJ1-4; possibly TRBD1 for D (5 bases). Trimming shortened V by 3 bases and J by 3 bases, and 14 bases separated the two germline ends. This CDR3 has 16 amino acids. Germline lookup yields CDR1 ENHRY and CDR2 SYGVKD. The CDR3 region is CAISDPSGRSNEKLFF. CDR3 nucleotide sequence: TGTGCCATCAGTGACCCCTCGGGACGTTCTAATGAAAAACTGTTTTTT.

This clonotype was seen ten or more times. The gene calls are TRBV7-9 and TRBJ2-7, with 8 bases matching TRBD2. Germline CDR1 and CDR2: SEHNR and FQNEAQ (reference sequence). V was pared by 0 bases and J by 7 bases, with 8 bases of the junction left unmatched. This CDR3 comprises 15 residues. CDR3 sequence (DNA): TGTGCCAGCAGCTTAGCGGGACTAGGGCCGGGGGAGCAGTACTTC. This translates into CASSLAGLGPGEQYF.

This clonotype showed up many times. The chain uses TRBV29-1 and TRBJ1-2; TRBD1 agrees at 10 bases. Trimming cost V 6 bases and J 7 bases; bases outside gene matches: 8. The CDR3 is made up of 13 amino acids. Germline V gives CDR1 SQVTM, CDR2 ANQGSEA. CDR3 loop: CSVPTGGQGGYTF. DNA of the CDR3: TGCAGCGTGCCGACAGGGGGCCAGGGTGGCTACACCTTC. Filled out from reference TRBV29-1 and TRBJ1-2, the complete variable domain reads SAVISQKPSRDICQRGTSLTIQCQVDSQVTMMFWYRQQPGQSLTLIATANQGSEATYESGFVIDKFPISRPNLTFSTLTVSNMSPEDSSIYLCSVPTGGQGGYTFGSGTRLTVV.

This clonotype was recorded once. The V gene is TRBV5-1, the J gene TRBJ1-6, with 10 nucleotides matching TRBD1. In germline, CDR1 is SGHRS, CDR2 YFSETQ. The CDR3 is 15 amino acids. V dropped 4 bases and J dropped 6; count of bases not matched to a gene: 4. The CDR3 loop reads CASSRGTGVNSPLHF. The CDR3 DNA sequence: TGCGCCAGCAGCCGAGGGACAGGGGTTAATTCACCCCTCCACTTT.

Many counts were recorded for this clonotype. The chain employs TRBV2 and TRBJ2-5; 8 bases map to TRBD2. This CDR3 spans 13 amino acids. Germline trimming cut 6 bases from V and 1 base from J; bases unmatched to any gene: 1. Germline V gene lookup returns CDR1 SNHLY and CDR2 FYNNEI. The CDR3 bases are TGTGCCAGCAGAGCGGGAGTCCAAGAGACCCAGTACTTC. The encoded protein is CASRAGVQETQYF.

In its sample, this clonotype was seen many times. The chain combines TRBV27 with TRBJ1-5, with TRBD1 matching 9 bases. The CDR3 runs to 18 residues. J lost 1 base, V lost 5 bases, and 12 bases had no gene match. CDR1 is MNHEY and CDR2 is SMNVEV in the germline V gene (reference sequence). CDR3 residues: CASSPKTGGVVSNQPQHF. The DNA for the CDR3 is TGTGCCAGCAGTCCTAAGACAGGGGGGGTCGTGAGCAATCAGCCCCAGCATTTT.

This clonotype occurred many times. The chain joins TRBV6-2 or TRBV6-3 to TRBJ2-7, with D possibly called TRBD1 or TRBD2 (5 bases each). CDR3 size: 13 residues. With 6 bases removed from V and 3 bases from J, the gap between germline ends came to 12 bases. Germline assignment: CDR1 MNHEY and CDR2 SVGEGT. The CDR3 spells CASRTGTGYEQYF. In DNA form, the CDR3 reads TGTGCCAGCAGGACCGGGACGGGCTACGAGCAGTACTTC.

A few counts support this clonotype. Germline and junction disagree at one end, which may indicate a read error. The chain combines TRBV9 with TRBJ2-7; TRBD1 might be the D (5 bases). The CDR3 has 14 residues. The germline gives CDR1 SGDLS, CDR2 YYNGEE. The CDR3 region has the DNA TGTGCCAGCAGCGTAGGGGGCCGCTCCCACGAGCAGTACTTC. Translating it yields CASSVGGRSHEQYF.

This clonotype was detected only a few times. CDR3 amino acids: CASSETASNYGYTF. CDR3 bases: TGCGCCAGCAGTGAGACCGCGTCTAACTATGGCTACACCTTC. This sequence joins TRBV10-2 and TRBJ1-2, with D hard to call. The germline V and J ends were trimmed by 2 bases and 0 bases, with 7 bases remaining between them. CDR1 is WSHSY and CDR2 is SAAADI in the germline V gene. This CDR3 spans 14 amino acids.

Concerning this clonotype: The junction does not match germline at one end; this may be a read error. The CDR3 region is CTSSSRGLSEQFF. The CDR3 DNA sequence: TGTACCAGCAGCTCCAGGGGGCTGAGTGAGCAGTTCTTC. The chain is built from TRBV12-3 or TRBV12-4 and TRBJ2-1, with TRBD1 identical over 8 bases. The CDR3 has 13 amino acids.

This clonotype was observed a few times. V is TRBV30 and J is TRBJ1-2, with 7 bases lining up with TRBD1. Unmatched junction bases numbered 2, after V lost 3 bases and J lost 7 bases. This CDR3 spans 11 amino acids. CDR1 GTSNPN and CDR2 SVGIG come from the germline V gene (reference sequence). The CDR3 nucleotides read TGTGCCTGGAGCCCAGGGGGTGGCTACACCTTC. Translating it yields CAWSPGGGYTF. The full variable domain, with the rest looked up from reference TRBV30 and TRBJ1-2, is SQTIHQWPATLVQPVGSPLSLECTVEGTSNPNLYWYRQAAGRGLQLLFYSVGIGQISSEVPQNLSASRPQDRQFILSSKKLLLSDSGFYLCAWSPGGGYTFGSGTRLTVV.

A word on this clonotype: Its ends do not fully match the called genes, so a read error is possible. V is TRBV28 and J is TRBJ1-1, with D hard to call. The CDR3 is 14 residues long. Germline V gives CDR1 MDHEN, CDR2 SYDVKM. CDR3 sequence: CASGLGHKNTEAFF. The CDR3 DNA reads as TGTGCCAGCGGTTTGGGCCACAAGAACACTGAAGCTTTCTTT. The variable domain in full, completed from reference TRBV28 and TRBJ1-1, reads DVKVTQSSRYLVKRTGEKVFLECVQDMDHENMFWYRQDPGLGLRLIYFSYDVKMKEKGDIPEGYSVSREKKERFSLILESASTNQTSMYLCASGLGHKNTEAFFGQGTRLTVV.

This chain uses TRBV19 with TRBJ1-6, with TRBD1 identical over 10 bases. V trimming: 7 bases; J trimming: 4 bases; junction bases outside the gene matches: 10. Looked up from germline, CDR1 is LNHDA and CDR2 is SQIVND (reference sequence). This CDR3 region has 17 residues. CDR3 nucleotides: TGTGCCAGTACCCCACTTCGGACAGGGGGTTATAATTCACCCCTCCACTTT. Protein: CASTPLRTGGYNSPLHF.

The chain combines TRBV20-1 with TRBJ1-6, with D hard to call. V was shortened by 0 bases and J by 5 bases, with 8 bases between the two germline ends. This CDR3 spans 14 amino acids. The germline CDR1 and CDR2 sequences are DFQATT and SNEGSKA (reference sequence). CDR3 nucleotide sequence: TGCAGTGCTAGAGATCCCAAAAATAATTCACCCCTCCACTTT. Translating it yields CSARDPKNNSPLHF.

This clonotype was counted between two and nine times. The J gene is TRBJ1-4, the V gene TRBV7-9, with D maybe TRBD1 (6 bases). Germline lookup yields CDR1 SEHNR and CDR2 FQNEAQ (reference sequence). The length of the CDR3 is 16 residues. V lost 5 bases and J 8 bases, leaving 21 bases between the germline ends. The CDR3 here is CASSPLPGTGKEKLFF. The CDR3 coding sequence is TGTGCCAGCAGCCCCCTGCCGGGTACAGGGAAAGAAAAACTGTTTTTT.

J is TRBJ1-1 and V is TRBV7-9, with no clear D. V lost 5 bases to trimming and J lost 5 bases, with 15 bases between them. From germline, CDR1 is SEHNR and CDR2 FQNEAQ (reference sequence). The CDR3 loop spans 14 amino acids. The DNA of the CDR3 is TGTGCCAGCAGCGCCAGACCTAGGGAAACTGAAGCTTTCTTT. Its protein is CASSARPRETEAFF.

This clonotype was counted ten times or more. The CDR3 DNA is TGTGCTAGTGGTTTGGTACTACAGGGAAGATACCCGAACACTGAAGCTTTCTTT. Translating gives CASGLVLQGRYPNTEAFF. This chain links TRBV12-5 with TRBJ1-1; maybe TRBD1 (6 bases). The CDR3 covers 18 residues. Germline V gene sequence: CDR1 LGHNT, CDR2 FRNRAP. V was clipped by 0 bases and J by 1 base, with 18 bases between them.

This clonotype has at least ten counts. The V gene is TRBV28, the J gene TRBJ2-5; possible D gene TRBD1, 6 bases. This CDR3 is built from 14 residues. Germline CDR1 MDHEN, CDR2 SYDVKM. V was pared by 5 bases and J by 0 bases, with 10 bases between. CDR3 in amino acids: CASSPDRYQETQYF. Written as DNA, the CDR3 is TGTGCCAGCAGTCCTGACAGGTACCAAGAGACCCAGTACTTC.

This clonotype has at least ten counts. This chain links TRBV28 with TRBJ2-7; D might be TRBD2 (5 bases). This CDR3 contains 13 residues. The germline V and J ends were trimmed by 7 bases and 3 bases, with 13 bases remaining between them. CDR1 MDHEN and CDR2 SYDVKM come from the germline V gene. This CDR3 reads CASNSYGVYEQYF. Here the CDR3 DNA reads TGTGCCAGCAATTCTTACGGGGTCTACGAGCAGTACTTC.

The sample holds a few counts of this clonotype. This chain joins TRBV20-1 and TRBJ1-2, with unresolved D. The CDR3 has 13 amino acids. V lost 5 bases to trimming and J lost 8 bases, with 18 bases between them. The V gene's germline CDR1 is DFQATT and CDR2 SNEGSKA (reference sequence). For the CDR3, the DNA is TGCAGTGCTCTCTCCGGTGGTCCTAAGGGCTACACCTTC. Protein sequence: CSALSGGPKGYTF.